The present T cell receptor beta chain was sequenced within a study of T-cell memory formation after mild COVID-19. Findings and limits, study-wide: Researchers report contracting CD4+ clones mostly in CM and EM, with CD8+ clones in EMRA. Clones that got smaller from day 15 to 85 had even CD4/CD8, while clones growing later tipped toward CD4+.

TCR alpha and TCR beta cDNA libraries carrying sample barcodes and UMIs came from 5'RACE with constant-segment primers. TCRdb re-called the 5' RACE reads with MiXCR, one entry per CDR3 protein. Counted here are about 350,000 distinct CDR3 sequences, around 13% occurring once; the ten biggest clones make up 20% to 25%. This CDR3 is 14 amino acids long. V shed 6 bases and J shed 5 bases, with 14 bases lying between them. Germline V CDR1 and CDR2: SGHTA, FQGTGA. The table lists this clonotype with a few counts. What it recognizes is unknown. The sequence was obtained from a man between 18 and 29 years old who had mild COVID-19 (a few samples of this study predate the infection). Cell type and time point are not known. Sequencing was performed on PBMCs or a T cell subset sorted from them (not recorded which). The chain couples TRBV7-3 to TRBJ2-1; D may match TRBD1 or TRBD2 (6 bases each). The CDR3 DNA is TGTGCCAGCAGAAAGGGGGGACTTAACAATGAGCAGTTCTTC. It yields the protein CASRKGGLNNEQFF.